This T cell receptor beta chain was observed in a study of beta chain features in type 1 diabetes. Whole-study findings and limits: Over-representation of high TCR-expressing cells was a possible consequence of cDNA sequencing. When VDJ junctions were examined, type 1 diabetes patients showed fewer insertions and more deletions. Across patients, naive, central memory and Treg TCRB repertoires exhibited apparently greater similarity than was observed across healthy donors.

CDR3 length: 14 amino acids. Germline lookup yields CDR1 LNHDA and CDR2 SQIVND (reference sequence). The trim removed 7 bases at V and 7 bases at J, leaving 5 bases unmatched. Regarding this clone: The target antigen is unknown.

Every isolated RNA sample was fully reverse transcribed, so sequencing captured expressed TCRB transcripts. Assay: immunoSEQ multiplex PCR; the TCRdb copy retains only in-frame clones and omits some. The sample shows 120,000 to 150,000 clones, roughly 10% of them seen only once. The source is a man aged 18 to 30 in good health. The J gene is TRBJ1-5, the V gene TRBV19; 12 positions agree with TRBD1. Sequencing was performed on naive CD4+ T cells from blood. The CDR3 protein is CASNSGTGGQPQHF. The CDR3 region has the DNA TGTGCCAGTAACTCCGGGACAGGGGGCCAGCCCCAGCATTTT.